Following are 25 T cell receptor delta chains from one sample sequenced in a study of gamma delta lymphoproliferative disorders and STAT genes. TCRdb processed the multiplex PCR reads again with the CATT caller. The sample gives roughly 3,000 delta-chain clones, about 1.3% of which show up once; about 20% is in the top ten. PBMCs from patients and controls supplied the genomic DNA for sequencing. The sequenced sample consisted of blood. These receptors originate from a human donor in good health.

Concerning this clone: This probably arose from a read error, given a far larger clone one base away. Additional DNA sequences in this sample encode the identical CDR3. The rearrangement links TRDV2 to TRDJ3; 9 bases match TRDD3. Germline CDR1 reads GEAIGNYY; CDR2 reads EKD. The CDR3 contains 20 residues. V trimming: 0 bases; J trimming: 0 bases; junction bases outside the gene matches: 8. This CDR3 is CACDTVSGGYSSWDTRQMFF. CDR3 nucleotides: TGTGCCTGTGACACCGTAAGTGGGGGATATAGCTCCTGGGACACCCGACAGATGTTTTTC.

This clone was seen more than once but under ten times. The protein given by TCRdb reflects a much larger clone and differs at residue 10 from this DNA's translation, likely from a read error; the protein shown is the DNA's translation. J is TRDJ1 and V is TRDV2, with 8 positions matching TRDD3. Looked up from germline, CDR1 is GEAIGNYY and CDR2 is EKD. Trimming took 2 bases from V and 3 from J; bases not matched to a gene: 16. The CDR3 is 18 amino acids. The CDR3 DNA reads TGTGCCTGTGACAACATGTGGGGGATTCTAAGACTCTCCGATAAACTCATCTTT. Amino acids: CACDNMWGILRLSDKLIF.

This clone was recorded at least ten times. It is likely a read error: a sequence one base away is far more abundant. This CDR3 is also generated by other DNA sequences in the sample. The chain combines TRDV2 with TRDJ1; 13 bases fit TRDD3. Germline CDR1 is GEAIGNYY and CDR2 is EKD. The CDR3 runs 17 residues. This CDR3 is CACDPVLGDTRRDKLIF. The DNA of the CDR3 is TGCGCCTGTGACCCTGTACTGGGGGATACGCGCCGCGATAAACTCATCTTT.

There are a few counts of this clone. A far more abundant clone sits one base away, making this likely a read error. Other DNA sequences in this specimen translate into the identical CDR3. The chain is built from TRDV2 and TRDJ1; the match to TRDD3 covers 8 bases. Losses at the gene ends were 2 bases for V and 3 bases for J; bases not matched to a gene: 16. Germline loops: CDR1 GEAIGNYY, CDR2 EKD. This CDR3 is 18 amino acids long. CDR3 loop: CACDNMWGIPRLSDKLIF. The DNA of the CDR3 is TGTGCCTGTGACAACATGTGGGGGATTCCAAGGCTCTCCGATAAACTCATCTTT.

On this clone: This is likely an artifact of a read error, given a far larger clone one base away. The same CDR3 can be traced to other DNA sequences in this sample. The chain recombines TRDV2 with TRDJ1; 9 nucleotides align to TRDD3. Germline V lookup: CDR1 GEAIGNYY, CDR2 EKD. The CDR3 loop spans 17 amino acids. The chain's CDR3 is CACDALSTGGHTDKLIF. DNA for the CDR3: TGTGCCTGTGACGCCCTTAGTACTGGGGGACACACCGACAAACTCATCTTT.

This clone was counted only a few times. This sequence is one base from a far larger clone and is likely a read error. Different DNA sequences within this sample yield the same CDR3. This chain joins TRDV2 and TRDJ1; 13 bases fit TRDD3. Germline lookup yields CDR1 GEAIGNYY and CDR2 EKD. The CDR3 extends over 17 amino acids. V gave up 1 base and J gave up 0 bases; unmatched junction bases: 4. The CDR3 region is CACDTLGDTRDTDKLIF. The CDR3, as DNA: TGTGCCTGTGACACACTGGGGGATACGAGGGACACCGATAAACTCATCTTT.

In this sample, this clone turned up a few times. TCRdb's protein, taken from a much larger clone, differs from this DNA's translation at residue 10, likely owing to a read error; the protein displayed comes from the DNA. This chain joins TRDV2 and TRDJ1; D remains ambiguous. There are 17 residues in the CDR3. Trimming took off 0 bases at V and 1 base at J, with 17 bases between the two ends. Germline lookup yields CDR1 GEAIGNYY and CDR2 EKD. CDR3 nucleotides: TGTGCCTGTGACACCGTAGGGAGTACCAGGGCCACCGATAAACTCATCTTT. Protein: CACDTVGSTRATDKLIF.

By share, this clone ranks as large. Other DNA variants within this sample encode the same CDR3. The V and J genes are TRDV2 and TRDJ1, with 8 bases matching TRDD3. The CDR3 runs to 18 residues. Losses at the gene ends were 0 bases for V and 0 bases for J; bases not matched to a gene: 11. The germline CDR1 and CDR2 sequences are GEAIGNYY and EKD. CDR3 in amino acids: CACDTLSGGGLYTDKLIF. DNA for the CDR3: TGTGCCTGTGACACCTTATCTGGGGGAGGGCTATACACCGATAAACTCATCTTT.

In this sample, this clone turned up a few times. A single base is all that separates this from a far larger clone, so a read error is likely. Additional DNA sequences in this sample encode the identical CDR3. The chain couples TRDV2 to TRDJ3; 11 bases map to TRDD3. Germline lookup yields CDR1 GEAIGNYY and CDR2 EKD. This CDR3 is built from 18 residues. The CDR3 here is CACDVLGDSSWDTRQMFF. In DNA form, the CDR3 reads TGCGCCTGTGACGTACTGGGGGATAGCTCCTGGGACACCCGACAGATGTTTTTC.

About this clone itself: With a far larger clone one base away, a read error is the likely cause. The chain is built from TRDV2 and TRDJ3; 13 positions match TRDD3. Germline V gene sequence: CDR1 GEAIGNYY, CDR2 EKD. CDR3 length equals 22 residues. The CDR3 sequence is CARDTLLGDTRGTSWDTRQMFF. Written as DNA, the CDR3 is TGTGCCCGTGACACCTTACTGGGGGATACGCGAGGGACTTCCTGGGACACCCGACAGATGTTTTTC.

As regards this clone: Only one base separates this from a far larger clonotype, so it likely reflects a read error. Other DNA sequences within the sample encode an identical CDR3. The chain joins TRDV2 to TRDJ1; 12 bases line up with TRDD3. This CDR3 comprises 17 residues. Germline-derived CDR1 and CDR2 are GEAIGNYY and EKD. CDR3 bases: TGCGCCTGTGACACCGTCGCGTACTGGGGGATACCGACAGGGGTCATCTTT. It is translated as CACDTVAYWGIPTGVIF.

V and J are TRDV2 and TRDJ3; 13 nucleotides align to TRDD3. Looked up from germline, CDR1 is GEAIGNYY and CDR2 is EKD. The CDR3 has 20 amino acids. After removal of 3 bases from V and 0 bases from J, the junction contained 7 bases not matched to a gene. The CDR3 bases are TGTGCCTGTGACGTCGTACTGGGGGATACGAGCTCCTGGGACACCCGACAGATGTTTTTC. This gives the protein CACDVVLGDTSSWDTRQMFF.

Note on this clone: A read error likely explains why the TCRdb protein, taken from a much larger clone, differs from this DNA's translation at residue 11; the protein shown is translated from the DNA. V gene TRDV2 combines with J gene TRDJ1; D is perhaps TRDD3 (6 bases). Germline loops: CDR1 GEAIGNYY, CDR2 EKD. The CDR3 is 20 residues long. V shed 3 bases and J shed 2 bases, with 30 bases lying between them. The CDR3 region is CACDDSFRTGRYAGTDKLIF. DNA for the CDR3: TGTGCCTGTGACGACTCTTTCCGTACTGGGAGATACGCGGGAACCGATAAACTCATCTTT.

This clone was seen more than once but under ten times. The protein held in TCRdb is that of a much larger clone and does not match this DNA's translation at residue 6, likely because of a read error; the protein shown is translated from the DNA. CDR3 residues: CACDTITGGPTDKLIF. The CDR3 DNA is TGTGCCTGTGACACCATCACTGGGGGACCCACCGATAAACTCATCTTT. This chain uses TRDV2 with TRDJ1; the match to TRDD3 covers 9 bases. This CDR3 has 16 amino acids. With V trimmed by 0 bases and J by 1 base, 5 bases remained unmatched. Germline values: CDR1 GEAIGNYY, CDR2 EKD.

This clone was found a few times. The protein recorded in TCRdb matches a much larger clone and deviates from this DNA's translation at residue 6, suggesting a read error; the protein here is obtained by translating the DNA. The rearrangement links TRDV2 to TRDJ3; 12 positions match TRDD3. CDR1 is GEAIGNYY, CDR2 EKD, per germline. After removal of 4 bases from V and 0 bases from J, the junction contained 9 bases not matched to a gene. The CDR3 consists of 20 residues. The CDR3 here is CACDAYWGILGSWDTRQMFF. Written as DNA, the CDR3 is TGTGCCTGTGATGCCTACTGGGGGATACTGGGCTCCTGGGACACCCGACAGATGTTTTTC.

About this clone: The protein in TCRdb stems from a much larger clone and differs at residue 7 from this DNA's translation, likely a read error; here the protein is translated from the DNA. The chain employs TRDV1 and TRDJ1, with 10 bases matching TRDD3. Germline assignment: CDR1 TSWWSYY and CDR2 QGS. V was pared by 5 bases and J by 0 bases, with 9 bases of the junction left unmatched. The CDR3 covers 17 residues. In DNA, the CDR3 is TGTGCTCTTGGGCCGACGAGGGGGATACGCCACACCGATAAACTCATCTTT. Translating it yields CALGPTRGIRHTDKLIF.

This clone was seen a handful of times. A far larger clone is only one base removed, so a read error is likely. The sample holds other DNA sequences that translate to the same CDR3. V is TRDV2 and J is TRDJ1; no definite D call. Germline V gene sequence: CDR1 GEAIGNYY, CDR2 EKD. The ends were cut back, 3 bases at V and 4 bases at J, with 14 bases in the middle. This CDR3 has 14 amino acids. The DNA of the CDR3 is TGTGCCTGTGACGGACTAGGGGCCTACGATAAACTCATCTTT. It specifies CACDGLGAYDKLIF.

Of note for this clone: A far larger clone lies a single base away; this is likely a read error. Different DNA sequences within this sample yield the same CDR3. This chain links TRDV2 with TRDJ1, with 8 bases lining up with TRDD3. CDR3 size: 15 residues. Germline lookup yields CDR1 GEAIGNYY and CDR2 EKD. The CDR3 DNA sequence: TGTGCCTGCGACACCGTTGGGGGATACACCGATAAACTCATCTTT. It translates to CACDTVGGYTDKLIF.

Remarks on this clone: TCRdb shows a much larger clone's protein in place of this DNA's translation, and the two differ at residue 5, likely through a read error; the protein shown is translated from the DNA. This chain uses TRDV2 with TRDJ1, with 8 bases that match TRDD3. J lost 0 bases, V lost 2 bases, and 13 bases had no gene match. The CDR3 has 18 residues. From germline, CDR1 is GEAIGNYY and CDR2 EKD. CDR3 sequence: CACDILSGGGLYTDKLIF. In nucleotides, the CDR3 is TGTGCCTGTGACATCTTATCTGGGGGAGGGCTATACACCGATAAACTCATCTTT.

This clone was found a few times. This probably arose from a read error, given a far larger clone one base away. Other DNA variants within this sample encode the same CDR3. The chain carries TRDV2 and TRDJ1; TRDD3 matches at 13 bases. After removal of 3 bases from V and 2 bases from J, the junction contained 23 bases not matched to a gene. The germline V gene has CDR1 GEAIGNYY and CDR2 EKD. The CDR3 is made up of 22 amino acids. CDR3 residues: CACDPVTGGYAGRLKSTDKLIF. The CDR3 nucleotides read TGTGCCTGTGACCCCGTGACTGGGGGATACGCGGGACGTTTAAAATCGACCGATAAACTCATCTTT.

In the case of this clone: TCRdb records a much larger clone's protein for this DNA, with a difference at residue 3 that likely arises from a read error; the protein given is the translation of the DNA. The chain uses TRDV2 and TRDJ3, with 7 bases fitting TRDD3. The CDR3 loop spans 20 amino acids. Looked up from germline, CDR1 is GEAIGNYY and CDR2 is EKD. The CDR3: CAYDTAGGDTSSWDTRQMFF. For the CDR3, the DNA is TGTGCCTATGACACCGCTGGGGGGGACACCAGCTCCTGGGACACCCGACAGATGTTTTTC.

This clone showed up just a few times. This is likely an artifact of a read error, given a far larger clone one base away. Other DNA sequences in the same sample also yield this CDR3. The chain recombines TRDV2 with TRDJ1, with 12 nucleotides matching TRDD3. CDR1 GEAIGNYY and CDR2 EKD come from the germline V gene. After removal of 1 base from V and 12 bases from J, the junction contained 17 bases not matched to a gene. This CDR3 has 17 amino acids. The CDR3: CACDTVAYWGIPTGVIF. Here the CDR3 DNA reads TGTGCCTGTGACACTGTCGCGTACTGGGGGATACCGACAGGGGTCATCTTT.

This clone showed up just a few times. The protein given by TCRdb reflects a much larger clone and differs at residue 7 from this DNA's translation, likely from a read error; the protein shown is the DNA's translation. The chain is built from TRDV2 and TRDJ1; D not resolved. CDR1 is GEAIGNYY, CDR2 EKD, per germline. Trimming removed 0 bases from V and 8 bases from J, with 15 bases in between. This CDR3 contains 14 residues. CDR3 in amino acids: CACDTAEIRTKLIF. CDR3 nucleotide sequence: TGTGCCTGTGACACCGCAGAGATCCGGACAAAACTCATCTTT.

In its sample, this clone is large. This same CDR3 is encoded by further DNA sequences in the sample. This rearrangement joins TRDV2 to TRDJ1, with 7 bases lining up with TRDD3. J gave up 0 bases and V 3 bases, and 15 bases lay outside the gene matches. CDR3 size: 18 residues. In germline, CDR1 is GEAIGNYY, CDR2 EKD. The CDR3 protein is CACDPVLGNMEYTDKLIF. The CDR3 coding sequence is TGTGCCTGTGACCCCGTACTGGGGAACATGGAGTACACCGATAAACTCATCTTT.

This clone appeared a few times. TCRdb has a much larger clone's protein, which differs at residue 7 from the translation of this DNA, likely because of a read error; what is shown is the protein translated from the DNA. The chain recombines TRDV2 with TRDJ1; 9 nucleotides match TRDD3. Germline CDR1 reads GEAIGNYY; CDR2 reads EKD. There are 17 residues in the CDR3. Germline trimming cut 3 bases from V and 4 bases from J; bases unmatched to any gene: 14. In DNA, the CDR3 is TGTGCCTGTGACTCCATTCCCTACGGGGATACGAACGATAAACTCATCTTT. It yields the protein CACDSIPYGDTNDKLIF.